This T cell receptor (beta chain) was documented in a study of T-cell memory formation after mild COVID-19. TCRdb used MiXCR to reprocess the 5' RACE reads, holding one entry per CDR3 protein. The sample holds a few hundred thousand distinct CDR3 sequences, around 15% seen once. Per germline, CDR1 SGHRS and CDR2 YFSETQ. The CDR3 runs to 16 residues. The V and J ends lost 4 bases and 4 bases, in that order; junction bases with no gene match: 10. This sequence was found in a man between 18 and 35 years old who had mild COVID-19 (a few samples of this study predate the infection). Cell type and time point are not known. Sequencing was performed on PBMCs or a T cell subset sorted from them (not recorded which). V usage is TRBV5-1 and J usage is TRBJ1-5; 8 nucleotides match TRBD1. The CDR3 DNA reads as TGCGCCAGCAGCCGCGAGACAGGGGTGGGAAATCAGCCCCAGCATTTT. It codes for CASSRETGVGNQPQHF.